The 5 T cell receptor beta chains presented below share a single source sample, sequenced in a study of response to subunit inactivated influenza vaccine (dated by TCRdb to the late 2010s). The library came from RT-PCR. Sequencing relied on an Illumina HiSeq 2500. TCRdb trimmed public reads at Q25 via fastp, called clones via MiXCR and kept in-frame beta chains. One record per CDR3 amino acid sequence lists the most common genes and DNA. The sample table lists 500,000 or so distinct CDR3 sequences, approximately 11% of them with a count of one. The ten largest clonotypes hold over 9.5% of the sample. This specimen's time point label, per the study, means: 45 days after influenza vaccine administration. The sample was PBMCs from blood, taken about 40 days after vaccination. The receptors were sampled from a man in his fifties or sixties who received an inactivated influenza vaccine. Donor details come from another sample of the same person, matched by shared clones.

This clonotype was recorded a few times. J is TRBJ1-2 and V is TRBV20-1, with 7 bases lining up with TRBD1. This CDR3 spans 13 amino acids. The V gene end was trimmed by 6 bases and the J gene end by 6 bases; junction bases not matched to a gene: 10. Germline CDR1 is DFQATT and CDR2 is SNEGSKA (reference sequence). CDR3 in amino acids: CSAKPGTDDGYTF. The DNA for the CDR3 is TGCAGTGCAAAACCCGGGACAGACGATGGCTACACCTTC.

This clonotype came up a few times. J is TRBJ2-3 and V is TRBV10-3; 12 bases match TRBD2. With V trimmed by 6 bases and J by 8 bases, 12 bases remained unmatched. Germline V lookup: CDR1 ENHRY, CDR2 SYGVKD. The length of the CDR3 is 16 residues. CDR3 DNA: TGTGCCATCAGCGCCGACCTAGCGGGGGGGGGAGTTACGCAGTATTTT. Its protein is CAISADLAGGGVTQYF.

The chain recombines TRBV2 with TRBJ2-7, with D perhaps TRBD2 (5 bases). The V end was cut by 4 bases, the J end by 2 bases, with 6 bases between. The germline CDR1 and CDR2 sequences are SNHLY and FYNNEI. This CDR3 region has 12 residues. CDR3 amino acids: CASSALAYEQYF. CDR3 DNA: TGTGCCAGCAGTGCACTAGCCTACGAGCAGTACTTC.

This clonotype has a count of ten or more. This sequence joins TRBV25-1 and TRBJ1-1; TRBD1 is a possible D gene (5 bases). The V end lost 3 bases, the J end lost 6 bases, and 11 bases lay between the germline ends. This CDR3 is 13 amino acids long. CDR1 MGHDK and CDR2 SYGVNS come from the germline V gene. Written as DNA, the CDR3 is TGTGCCAGCAGTGACCCCCCGGGACCTGAAGCTTTCTTT. Its translation is CASSDPPGPEAFF.

The chain recombines TRBV12-3 or TRBV12-4 with TRBJ2-1; 7 nucleotides match TRBD2. This CDR3 spans 15 amino acids. V lost 5 bases to trimming and J lost 0 bases; unmatched junction nucleotides: 4. This CDR3 is CASSRGTTSYNEQFF. CDR3 nucleotides: TGTGCCAGCAGTAGAGGGACTACCTCCTACAATGAGCAGTTCTTC.